The 9 T cell receptor beta chains presented below share a single source sample, sequenced in a study of blood T cell repertoires in COVID-19. Measured with immunoSEQ multiplex PCR; TCRdb has only the in-frame clones, and not every one. The top ten clones hold roughly a tenth of a sample with 110,000 to 150,000 clones, roughly 84% of them seen once. Sample: peripheral blood. The receptors here all came from a man between 60 and 75 years old with active or convalescent COVID-19.

CDR3 DNA sequence: TGCAGTGCTAGTCGGGGGAGGGCGTTAGTCGGAACAGATACGCAGTATTTT. Translation gives CSASRGRALVGTDTQYF. The chain couples TRBV20-1 to TRBJ2-3, with TRBD2 matching over 7 bases. This CDR3 region has 17 residues. Trimming removed 3 bases from V and 3 bases from J; junction bases left unmatched: 15. CDR1 DFQATT and CDR2 SNEGSKA come from the germline V gene (reference sequence).

The V and J genes are TRBV27 and TRBJ1-1; D possibly corresponds to TRBD1 (5 bases). Trimming shortened V by 7 bases and J by 1 base, and 13 bases separated the two germline ends. Germline V gene data show CDR1 as MNHEY and CDR2 as SMNVEV (reference sequence). This CDR3 has 14 residues. The CDR3 reads CASTGGGGNTEAFF. CDR3 bases: TGTGCCAGCACGGGGGGTGGAGGGAACACTGAAGCTTTCTTT.

The J gene is TRBJ2-1, the V gene TRBV7-2, with a possible D match to TRBD2 (6 bases). Germline V gene lookup returns CDR1 SGHTA and CDR2 FQGNSA. The CDR3 is 16 amino acids. The V and J ends lost 3 bases and 8 bases respectively, with 20 bases between them. The CDR3 loop reads CASSFGTVGSVYEQFF. For the CDR3, the DNA is TGTGCCAGCAGCTTCGGAACCGTCGGGAGTGTCTATGAGCAGTTCTTC.

This clone was counted once. This chain links TRBV11-3 with TRBJ2-7, with D possibly matching TRBD1 (6 bases). Germline assignment: CDR1 SGHNT and CDR2 YENEEA. V was cut by 5 bases and J by 0 bases, with 17 bases left in between. The CDR3 contains 16 residues. The CDR3 nucleotides read TGTGCCAGCAGCCCTCGAGGACAGAGAAGCTCCTACGAGCAGTACTTC. Translated: CASSPRGQRSSYEQYF.

The V and J genes are TRBV19 and TRBJ2-7, with 8 nucleotides matching TRBD1. The CDR3 totals 14 residues. Germline CDR1 LNHDA, CDR2 SQIVND (reference sequence). V dropped 7 bases and J dropped 3; count of bases not matched to a gene: 8. CDR3 in DNA: TGTGCCAGTAAGGGCGGGACAGGAGACTACGAGCAGTACTTC. The encoded protein is CASKGGTGDYEQYF.

The chain couples TRBV7-7 to TRBJ2-3; 9 bases map to TRBD2. The length of the CDR3 is 17 residues. Germline assignment: CDR1 SSHAT and CDR2 FNYEAQ (reference sequence). V lost 2 bases, J lost 5 bases, and 11 bases stayed unmatched. This CDR3 is CASSLRGGRALGDTQYF. The CDR3 DNA is TGTGCCAGCAGCTTACGAGGCGGGAGGGCCCTCGGAGATACGCAGTATTTT.

The genes are TRBV4-2 and TRBJ1-2; 8 nucleotides agree with TRBD1. Looked up from germline, CDR1 is LGHNA and CDR2 is YNFKEQ. V shed 7 bases and J 6 bases; nucleotides not matched to a gene: 10. This CDR3 comprises 14 residues. Here the CDR3 reads CASTGGAGGDGYTF. The CDR3 DNA is TGTGCCAGCACCGGAGGGGCAGGGGGCGATGGCTACACCTTC.

This clone was seen a single time. In the same sample, other DNA sequences code for this CDR3. V and J are TRBV4-1 and TRBJ1-2; unclear D gene. From germline, CDR1 is MGHRA and CDR2 YSYEKL. CDR3 length: 14 residues. Trimming took off 0 bases at V and 5 bases at J, with 10 bases between the two ends. The CDR3 loop is CASSQDGGRYGYTF. CDR3 coding DNA: TGCGCCAGCAGCCAAGATGGAGGACGGTATGGCTACACCTTC.

V gene TRBV3-1 (or the pseudogene TRBV3-2) combines with J gene TRBJ1-2, with D maybe TRBD1 (6 bases). The CDR3 runs 15 residues. V lost 4 bases to trimming and J lost 3 bases, with 15 bases between them. CDR1 is LGHDT and CDR2 is YNNKEL in the germline V gene (reference sequence). The CDR3 nucleotides are TGTGCCAGCAGCCCCGCCTGGGGGGGCGACTATGGCTACACCTTC. Its protein product is CASSPAWGGDYGYTF.